This passage covers 29 T cell receptor beta chains from one sample sequenced in a study of spatial heterogeneity in lung cancer. Each CDR3 protein is one row after TCRdb ran MiXCR on the 5' RACE reads. The sample lists about 19,000 distinct CDR3 sequences; approximately 9.5% were seen once. No antigen has been assigned to these receptors. General study points: Counts of expanded intratumoral alpha and beta TCRs tracked tumor mutation counts.

Time point reported: sample taken at primary tumor resection. The sequencing here drew on lung tumor tissue, taken at surgery. These receptors came from a female donor with early-stage non-small cell lung cancer.

This clonotype was recorded at least ten times. This beta chain turned up in a library designed for alpha chains; as an off-target read, its abundance says little. The chain is built from TRBV7-2 and TRBJ2-1; D is unresolved. From germline, CDR1 is SGHTA and CDR2 FQGNSA. V was cut by 3 bases and J by 7 bases, with 10 bases left in between. The length of the CDR3 is 13 residues. The CDR3 reads CASSFDGRNEQFF. CDR3 bases: TGTGCCAGCAGCTTCGACGGACGTAATGAGCAGTTCTTC.

This clonotype showed up just a few times. Since it is a stray read in a library aimed at alpha chains, this beta chain has a size that is not meaningful. The chain couples TRBV4-2 to TRBJ2-5; D call uncertain. This CDR3 region has 14 residues. The germline gives CDR1 LGHNA, CDR2 YNFKEQ. Trimming shortened V by 0 bases and J by 5 bases, and 10 bases separated the two germline ends. The CDR3 DNA is TGTGCCAGCAGCCAAGATTTTGGCAGCGAGACCCAGTACTTC. Protein product: CASSQDFGSETQYF.

This clonotype is medium-sized (0.01 to 0.1%) by share. This beta chain is an off-target read within a library intended for alpha chains, so its frequency means little. The chain couples TRBV20-1 to TRBJ2-3; D is undetermined. CDR1 is DFQATT, CDR2 SNEGSKA, per germline (reference sequence). Trimming took off 4 bases at V and 3 bases at J, with 5 bases between the two ends. The CDR3 length is 11 residues. CDR3 coding DNA: TGCAGTGCTACCTTAACAGATACGCAGTATTTT. Protein sequence: CSATLTDTQYF.

Remarks on this clonotype: This beta chain is a stray read from a library made for alpha chains; its abundance is not meaningful. The chain carries TRBV20-1 and TRBJ1-1; D is undetermined. Trimming shortened V by 6 bases and J by 1 base, and 9 bases separated the two germline ends. Germline V lookup: CDR1 DFQATT, CDR2 SNEGSKA (reference sequence). CDR3 length: 12 amino acids. CDR3: CSALKGNTEAFF. The CDR3 nucleotides are TGCAGTGCCCTAAAGGGGAACACTGAAGCTTTCTTT.

Remarks on this clonotype: Since the library was made to target alpha chains, this beta chain is a stray read and its abundance is not meaningful. This chain joins TRBV20-1 and TRBJ2-3, with a tentative D call TRBD1 (5 bases). V was shortened by 3 bases and J by 2 bases, with 21 bases between the two germline ends. The CDR3 covers 17 residues. CDR1 is DFQATT and CDR2 is SNEGSKA in the germline V gene (reference sequence). CDR3 coding DNA: TGCAGTGCTAGCCCCCCCACAGGCGGCCGAACCACAGATACGCAGTATTTT. The encoded protein is CSASPPTGGRTTDTQYF.

About this clonotype: The library was built for alpha chains, so this beta chain is an off-target read and its size means little. The V call is TRBV3-1, the J call TRBJ2-3, with 12 bases fitting TRBD2. This CDR3 is built from 16 residues. The germline CDR1 and CDR2 sequences are LGHDT and YNNKEL (reference sequence). V lost 2 bases and J lost 4; bases outside the gene matches: 4. The CDR3 protein is CASSQRLAGAADTQYF. Written as DNA, the CDR3 is TGTGCCAGCAGCCAAAGACTAGCGGGGGCAGCAGATACGCAGTATTTT.

This clonotype was observed at least ten times. This beta chain slipped into a library made for alpha chains as a stray read, so its size is not meaningful. This chain connects TRBV7-2 to TRBJ2-5; 11 positions match TRBD2. This CDR3 is built from 15 residues. J was trimmed by 4 bases and V by 3 bases; bases with no gene match: 4. Looked up from germline, CDR1 is SGHTA and CDR2 is FQGNSA. CDR3 sequence reads: CASSLETSGVETQYF. CDR3 coding DNA: TGTGCCAGCAGCTTGGAGACTAGCGGGGTAGAGACCCAGTACTTC.

This clonotype has at least ten counts. Because the library targeted alpha chains, this beta chain is an off-target read whose size means little. The rearrangement joins TRBV29-1 to TRBJ2-3; D is perhaps TRBD1 (5 bases). Germline loops: CDR1 SQVTM, CDR2 ANQGSEA. Trimming left V 3 bases short and J 2 bases short, with 9 bases between. The length of the CDR3 is 13 residues. This CDR3 is CSVDPGSTDTQYF. In DNA form, the CDR3 reads TGCAGCGTTGATCCAGGGTCCACAGATACGCAGTATTTT.

This clonotype was counted ten times or more. This beta chain is a stray read from a library made for alpha chains; its abundance is not meaningful. The genes are TRBV10-3 and TRBJ2-1; 9 nucleotides align to TRBD2. Per the germline V gene, CDR1 is ENHRY and CDR2 is SYGVKD. The CDR3 is 13 amino acids. The ends lost 10 bases at V and 7 bases at J; junction bases unmatched: 8. CDR3 in amino acids: CATLAGGWNEQFF. CDR3 DNA: TGTGCCACACTCGCGGGAGGGTGGAATGAGCAGTTCTTC.

In this sample, this clonotype turned up many times. This beta chain appears as a stray read in a library generated for alpha chains; its size is not informative. This rearrangement joins TRBV7-2 to TRBJ2-3; TRBD2 matches 7 bases. Unmatched junction bases numbered 6, after V lost 1 base and J lost 2 bases. The germline V gene encodes CDR1 SGHTA and CDR2 FQGNSA. This CDR3 is 16 amino acids long. The CDR3 DNA is TGTGCCAGCAGCTTAGATGTCGGGGGGTCCACAGATACGCAGTATTTT. It translates to CASSLDVGGSTDTQYF.

Many counts were recorded for this clonotype. With the library built for alpha chains, this beta chain is off target and its frequency is not meaningful. The chain employs TRBV10-3 and TRBJ2-1; D gene ambiguous. In germline, CDR1 is ENHRY, CDR2 SYGVKD. The CDR3 totals 15 residues. Trimming removed 2 bases at V and 0 bases at J, with 8 bases between. CDR3 bases: TGTGCCATCAGTGAGAGGGAAAGCTCCTACAATGAGCAGTTCTTC. It codes for CAISERESSYNEQFF.

There are many counts of this clonotype. The library was prepared for alpha chains; this beta chain is a stray read, so its frequency means little. The chain links TRBV7-2 to TRBJ1-2; 8 nucleotides agree with TRBD1. The ends lost 5 bases at V and 4 bases at J; junction bases unmatched: 3. This CDR3 contains 13 residues. Germline V CDR1 and CDR2: SGHTA, FQGNSA. CDR3 protein: CASSAGQGYGYTF. The CDR3 DNA sequence: TGTGCCAGCAGCGCCGGACAGGGCTATGGCTACACCTTC.

With respect to this clonotype: This beta chain is a stray read from a library made for alpha chains; its abundance is not meaningful. V is TRBV9 and J is TRBJ2-5; D might be TRBD2 (5 bases). Deletions cut 0 bases from V and 0 bases from J, with 6 bases between. Germline CDR1 reads SGDLS; CDR2 reads YYNGEE. The length of the CDR3 is 14 residues. In DNA, the CDR3 is TGTGCCAGCAGCGTAGCTAGCAACCAAGAGACCCAGTACTTC. As protein: CASSVASNQETQYF.

At least ten counts were recorded for this clonotype. Because this beta chain is a stray read in a library intended to capture alpha chains, its abundance should not be given much weight. The gene calls are TRBV21-1 and TRBJ2-3; the table's D call, TRBD2, has no DNA check behind it. TRBV21-1 is annotated as a pseudogene. The CDR3 is made up of 17 amino acids. CDR3 DNA sequence: TGTGCCAGCAGCAAAAGGGAACCGGACTACCCCACAGATACGCAGTATTTT. Translating gives CASSKREPDYPTDTQYF.

This clonotype was seen at least ten times. This beta chain is an unintended read in a library built for alpha chains; its size means little. The CDR3 region is CASSYGTSGAANTGELFF. The CDR3 region has the DNA TGTGCCAGCAGTTACGGGACTAGCGGGGCCGCGAACACCGGGGAGCTGTTTTTT. V is TRBV6-5 and J is TRBJ2-2; 13 nucleotides line up with TRBD2. Looked up from germline, CDR1 is MNHEY and CDR2 is SVGAGI. This CDR3 is built from 18 residues. Trimming took 2 bases from V and 0 from J; bases not matched to a gene: 3.

This clonotype was seen only a few times. Within a library made for alpha chains, this beta chain is off target, and its count is uninformative. CDR3 sequence reads: CASSLATRYDTTLNTEAFF. CDR3 nucleotides: TGTGCCAGCAGTTTAGCCACCCGCTACGACACCACACTGAACACTGAAGCTTTCTTT. The V and J genes are TRBV12-3 or TRBV12-4 and TRBJ1-1; D gene uncertain. The CDR3 spans 19 residues. V was clipped by 0 bases and J by 0 bases, with 20 bases between them.

As concerns this clonotype: This beta chain came through as a stray read in a library set up for alpha chains, and its size says little. The chain employs TRBV5-1 and TRBJ2-3, with a possible D match to TRBD2 (6 bases). This CDR3 contains 15 residues. Germline CDR1 is SGHRS and CDR2 is YFSETQ. Trimming stripped 1 base from V and 5 bases from J, with 14 bases between. This CDR3 reads CASSLSGDFIDTQYF. The CDR3 bases are TGCGCCAGCAGCTTGTCGGGGGACTTCATAGATACGCAGTATTTT.

Remarks on this clonotype: Little can be read into the size of this beta chain, an off-target read in a library designed for alpha chains. CDR3 in amino acids: CASSIFGAGGYQETQYF. CDR3 sequence (DNA): TGTGCCAGTAGTATTTTCGGAGCGGGGGGCTATCAAGAGACCCAGTACTTC. The chain is built from TRBV19 and TRBJ2-5; 9 nucleotides line up with TRBD2. Germline-derived CDR1 and CDR2 are LNHDA and SQIVND (reference sequence). V was clipped by 3 bases and J by 2 bases; unmatched bases: 10. The CDR3 consists of 17 residues.

Judged by abundance, this clonotype is medium-sized. The library was built for alpha chains, so this beta chain is an off-target read and its size means little. This sequence joins TRBV10-3 and TRBJ2-5; weak D call: TRBD2 (6 bases). Germline loops: CDR1 ENHRY, CDR2 SYGVKD. CDR3 size: 15 residues. Trimming pared 8 bases from V and 0 bases from J, leaving 16 bases between. CDR3 region: CAIGERGMYQETQYF. DNA of the CDR3: TGTGCCATCGGGGAGCGCGGGATGTACCAAGAGACCCAGTACTTC.

In the case of this clonotype: Being off target in a library aimed at alpha chains, this beta chain has a size of little meaning. J is TRBJ2-7 and V is TRBV9, with D perhaps TRBD1 or TRBD2 (6 bases each). The CDR3 extends over 16 amino acids. The V gene's germline CDR1 is SGDLS and CDR2 YYNGEE. Trimming shortened V by 2 bases and J by 3 bases, and 18 bases separated the two germline ends. CDR3 residues: CASSVGLEGGGYEQYF. The DNA of the CDR3 is TGTGCCAGCAGCGTCGGACTGGAGGGGGGAGGCTACGAGCAGTACTTC. The whole variable domain, remainder taken from reference TRBV9 and TRBJ2-7, is DSGVTQTPKHLITATGQRVTLRCSPRSGDLSVYWYQQSLDQGLQFLIQYYNGEERAKGNILERFSAQQFPDLHSELNLSSLELGDSALYFCASSVGLEGGGYEQYFGPGTRLTVT.

This clonotype came up many times. Found in a library prepared for alpha chains, this beta chain is an off-target read, and its abundance has little meaning. The rearrangement joins TRBV5-1 to TRBJ2-3; D is ambiguous. CDR3 length equals 14 residues. Trimming took 0 bases from V and 0 from J, leaving 5 bases between them. Germline CDR1 is SGHRS and CDR2 is YFSETQ. The CDR3 here is CASSLEGSTDTQYF. CDR3 sequence (DNA): TGCGCCAGCAGCTTGGAAGGGAGCACAGATACGCAGTATTTT.

In its sample, this clonotype was seen many times. A library made for alpha chains picked up this beta chain off target, so its size means little. This chain joins TRBV7-3 and TRBJ2-3; no definite D call. The CDR3 has 14 amino acids. Trimming removed 3 bases at V and 1 base at J, with 8 bases between. CDR1 and CDR2 from the germline V gene are SGHTA and FQGTGA. DNA of the CDR3: TGTGCCAGCAGCTTCCAATTCGGCACAGATACGCAGTATTTT. Translation gives CASSFQFGTDTQYF.

A note on this clonotype: The library was prepared for alpha chains; this beta chain is a stray read, so its frequency means little. This sequence joins TRBV4-1 and TRBJ2-7, with D perhaps TRBD1 (6 bases). The CDR3 is 17 amino acids. V gave up 1 base and J gave up 0 bases, with 16 bases separating them. CDR1 MGHRA and CDR2 YSYEKL come from the germline V gene. The CDR3 region is CASSQGQGPAFSYEQYF. The CDR3 nucleotides read TGCGCCAGCAGCCAAGGGCAGGGGCCCGCATTCTCCTACGAGCAGTACTTC.

This clonotype appeared many times. This beta chain lies outside the target of a library built for alpha chains; its clone size means little. The rearrangement uses TRBV10-3 and TRBJ1-1; D is uncertain. CDR3 length: 13 residues. Germline V gene lookup returns CDR1 ENHRY and CDR2 SYGVKD. V lost 2 bases and J 4 bases, leaving 8 bases between the germline ends. Here the CDR3 DNA reads TGTGCCATCAGTGAGCACGGAAGCACTGAAGCTTTCTTT. Translated: CAISEHGSTEAFF.

This clonotype was observed many times. This beta chain turned up in a library designed for alpha chains; as an off-target read, its abundance says little. V is TRBV18 and J is TRBJ2-1; 9 bases fit TRBD2. The CDR3 has 20 amino acids. Germline-derived CDR1 and CDR2 are KGHSH and LQKENI. V lost 0 bases, J lost 0 bases, and 12 bases stayed unmatched. The CDR3 region is CASSPPRLAGTLLSYNEQFF. CDR3 coding DNA: TGTGCCAGCTCACCACCTAGGCTAGCGGGGACCCTGCTCTCCTACAATGAGCAGTTCTTC. The whole variable domain, remainder taken from reference TRBV18 and TRBJ2-1, is NAGVMQNPRHLVRRRGQEARLRCSPMKGHSHVYWYRQLPEEGLKFMVYLQKENIIDESGMPKERFSAEFPKEGPSILRIQQVVRGDSAAYFCASSPPRLAGTLLSYNEQFFGPGTRLTVL.

This clonotype turned up a few times. The library was prepared for alpha chains; this beta chain is a stray read, so its frequency means little. V and J are TRBV6-1 and TRBJ1-5; D unclear. The germline gives CDR1 MNHNS, CDR2 SASEGT. Trimming shortened V by 4 bases and J by 2 bases, and 9 bases separated the two germline ends. This CDR3 is 14 amino acids long. CDR3 sequence (DNA): TGTGCCAGCAGTGCGACATCAGGCAATCAGCCCCAGCATTTT. It specifies CASSATSGNQPQHF.

This clonotype was counted many times. In a library made to pick up alpha chains, this beta chain is a stray read with a size that means little. The V and J genes are TRBV3-1 and TRBJ2-5, with a possible D match to TRBD1 (6 bases). V was clipped by 0 bases and J by 5 bases, with 16 bases between them. CDR1 and CDR2 (germline): LGHDT, YNNKEL (reference sequence). The CDR3 is 16 residues long. The CDR3 region is CASSQETGFRGETQYF. CDR3 nucleotide sequence: TGTGCCAGCAGCCAAGAAACCGGATTCAGGGGCGAGACCCAGTACTTC.

This clonotype was detected many times. In a library made to pick up alpha chains, this beta chain is a stray read with a size that means little. The chain recombines TRBV20-1 with TRBJ1-1, with D perhaps matching TRBD1 (6 bases). In germline, CDR1 is DFQATT, CDR2 SNEGSKA (reference sequence). V was clipped by 1 base and J by 4 bases, with 10 bases between them. The CDR3 spans 13 residues. CDR3 sequence (DNA): TGCAGTGCTAGAGCCCAACAGGGCACTGAAGCTTTCTTT. As protein: CSARAQQGTEAFF.

This clonotype was detected ten times or more. This beta chain came through as a stray read in a library set up for alpha chains, and its size says little. The rearrangement joins TRBV5-6 to TRBJ2-5; D ambiguous. The CDR3 is 14 residues long. The V gene's germline CDR1 is SGHDT and CDR2 YYEEEE. V dropped 1 base and J dropped 5 bases, with 12 bases sitting between them. CDR3 in DNA: TGTGCCAGCAGCTTGAAACAGCAGGCGGAGACCCAGTACTTC. Amino acids: CASSLKQQAETQYF.